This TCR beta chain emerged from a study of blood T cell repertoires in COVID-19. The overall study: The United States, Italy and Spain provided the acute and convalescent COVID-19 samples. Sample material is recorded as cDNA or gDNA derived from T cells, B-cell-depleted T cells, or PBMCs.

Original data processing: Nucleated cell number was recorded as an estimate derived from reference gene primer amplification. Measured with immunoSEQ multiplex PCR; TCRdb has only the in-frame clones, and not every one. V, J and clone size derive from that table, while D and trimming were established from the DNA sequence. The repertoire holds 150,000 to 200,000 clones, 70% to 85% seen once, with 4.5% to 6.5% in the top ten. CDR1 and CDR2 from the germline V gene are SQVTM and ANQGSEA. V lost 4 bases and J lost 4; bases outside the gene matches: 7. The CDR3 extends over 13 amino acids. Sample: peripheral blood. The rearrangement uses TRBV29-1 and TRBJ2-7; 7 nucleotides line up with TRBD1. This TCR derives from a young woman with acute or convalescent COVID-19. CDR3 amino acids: CSVAPGGRYEQYF. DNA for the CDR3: TGCAGCGTTGCTCCAGGGGGTCGGTACGAGCAGTACTTC.